Listed below are T cell receptor beta chains from one sample, sequenced in a study of PD-L1 blockade in urothelial cancer. The assay was immunoSEQ multiplex PCR, and TCRdb's table has in-frame clones only and misses some. The data show about 93,000 clones, roughly 90% seen once. This specimen consisted of PBMCs, obtained around atezolizumab (anti-PD-L1) treatment. The receptor source for this set is a man aged 55 to 70 with urothelial cancer. CDR3s include the opening cysteine and the closing phenylalanine or tryptophan. Each record gives: J gene, D gene, clone size, V gene, CDR3 length, CDR3 protein, CDR3 DNA. A D gene is named only where the DNA matches it firmly. Clone sizes are given selectively: once, few, many, or a class where the clone is expanded.

TRBJ1-5,.,.,TRBV19,14,CASSGQHSNQPQHF,TGTGCCAGTAGTGGACAGCATAGCAATCAGCCCCAGCATTTT
TRBJ1-4,TRBD1,.,TRBV6-1,15,CASSATGGVYEKLFF,TGTGCCAGCAGTGCTACAGGGGGGGTTTATGAAAAACTGTTTTTT
TRBJ2-3,TRBD1,.,TRBV19,13,CASRGQGNSLQYF,TGTGCCAGTAGGGGACAGGGGAATAGTTTGCAGTATTTT
TRBJ2-4,TRBD1,.,TRBV29-1,14,CSVGQGAGKNIQYF,TGCAGCGTCGGACAGGGCGCGGGCAAAAACATTCAGTACTTC
TRBJ2-1,.,.,TRBV7-2,11,CASSLDRVQFF,TGTGCCAGCAGCTTAGACAGGGTCCAGTTCTTC
TRBJ2-5,.,.,TRBV7-2,14,CASSLVAGMETQYF,TGTGCCAGCAGCTTAGTAGCAGGGATGGAGACCCAGTACTTC
TRBJ2-7,TRBD2,.,TRBV7-3,15,CASSLMSGSESEQYF,TGTGCCAGCAGCTTAATGAGCGGGAGCGAAAGCGAGCAGTACTTC
TRBJ2-7,TRBD2,.,TRBV28,16,CASSFHLAGLTYEQYF,TGTGCCAGCAGTTTCCATTTAGCGGGACTAACCTACGAGCAGTACTTC
TRBJ2-3,TRBD2,.,TRBV7-2,15,CASSLVSGVTDTQYF,TGTGCCAGCAGCTTAGTCAGCGGGGTCACAGATACGCAGTATTTT
TRBJ2-2,.,.,TRBV5-4,12,CASSIRTGELFF,TGTGCCAGCAGTATCCGGACCGGGGAGCTGTTTTTT
TRBJ2-7,.,.,TRBV5-5,13,CASSLAGAFEQYF,TGTGCCAGCAGCTTGGCAGGGGCGTTTGAGCAGTACTTC
TRBJ1-3,.,.,TRBV7-2,16,CASTPRRDNSGNTIYF,TGTGCCAGCACCCCCAGAAGGGACAACTCTGGAAACACCATATATTTT
TRBJ2-5,TRBD2,.,TRBV10-3,18,CAISTGTSGGLYQETQYF,TGTGCCATCAGTACCGGGACTAGCGGGGGCCTCTACCAAGAGACCCAGTACTTC
TRBJ2-1,TRBD2,once,TRBV9,15,CASSASGSSYNEQFF,TGTGCCAGCAGCGCTAGCGGGAGCTCCTACAATGAGCAGTTCTTC
TRBJ1-2,TRBD1,.,TRBV9,14,CASSATGVDGGYTF,TGTGCCAGCAGCGCCACAGGGGTTGATGGGGGCTACACCTTC
TRBJ2-1,TRBD2,few,TRBV28,12,CASRKPGTSPFF,TGTGCCAGCAGAAAACCCGGGACTAGTCCATTCTTC
TRBJ2-7,.,.,TRBV19,14,CASKITGWYYEQYF,TGTGCCAGCAAAATCACGGGGTGGTACTACGAGCAGTACTTC
TRBJ2-1,.,once,TRBV29-1,14,CSVTPGQGGNEQFF,TGCAGCGTCACACCCGGACAGGGAGGGAATGAGCAGTTCTTC
TRBJ2-7,TRBD2,.,TRBV28,18,CASSFPWGSGVLTYEQYF,TGTGCCAGCAGTTTCCCCTGGGGTAGCGGGGTGTTAACCTACGAGCAGTACTTC
TRBJ1-6,TRBD1,.,TRBV9,15,CASSPRQGRDSPLHF,TGTGCCAGCAGCCCGAGACAGGGACGGGATTCACCCCTCCACTTT
TRBJ2-2,.,.,TRBV18,12,CASSLATGELFF,TGTGCCAGCTCACTAGCCACCGGGGAGCTGTTTTTT
TRBJ2-1,TRBD2,.,TRBV2,14,CASSVGSGGGEQFF,TGTGCCAGCAGTGTGGGTAGCGGGGGGGGTGAGCAGTTCTTC
TRBJ2-1,TRBD2,once,TRBV9,15,CASGRAGSGIGEQFF,TGTGCCAGCGGGCGGGCGGGGAGCGGGATAGGTGAGCAGTTCTTC